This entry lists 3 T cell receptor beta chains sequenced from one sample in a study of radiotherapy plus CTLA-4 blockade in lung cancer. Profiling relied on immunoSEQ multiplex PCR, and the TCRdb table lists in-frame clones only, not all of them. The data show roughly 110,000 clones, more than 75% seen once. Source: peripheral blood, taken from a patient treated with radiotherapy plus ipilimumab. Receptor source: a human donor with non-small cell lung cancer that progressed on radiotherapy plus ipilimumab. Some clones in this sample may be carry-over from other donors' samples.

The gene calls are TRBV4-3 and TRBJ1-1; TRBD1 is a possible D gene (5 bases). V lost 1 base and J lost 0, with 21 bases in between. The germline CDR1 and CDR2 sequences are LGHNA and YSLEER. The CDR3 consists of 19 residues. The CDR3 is CASSQVRGTGGAVNTEAFF. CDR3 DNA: TGCGCCAGCAGCCAAGTGCGGGGAACAGGAGGGGCGGTGAACACTGAAGCTTTCTTT.

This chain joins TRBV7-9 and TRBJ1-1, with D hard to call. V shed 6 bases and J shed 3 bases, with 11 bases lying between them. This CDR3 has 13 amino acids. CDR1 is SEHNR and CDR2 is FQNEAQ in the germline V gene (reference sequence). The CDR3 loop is CASRDLRDTEAFF. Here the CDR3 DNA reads TGTGCCAGCAGGGACCTGAGGGACACTGAAGCTTTCTTT.

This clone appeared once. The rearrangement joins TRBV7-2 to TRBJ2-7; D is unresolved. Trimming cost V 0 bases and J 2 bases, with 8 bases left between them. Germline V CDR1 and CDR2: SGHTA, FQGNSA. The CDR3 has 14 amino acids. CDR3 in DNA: TGTGCCAGCAGCTTAGCAGGGATAACCTACGAGCAGTACTTC. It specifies CASSLAGITYEQYF.